This is a list of T cell receptor beta chains from one sample in a study of cytomegalovirus exposure and HLA in healthy donors. Repertoires were generated with immunoSEQ multiplex PCR, while TCRdb's copy carries only in-frame clones and drops some. The data contain some 150,000 clones, 80% of them singletons. Sequences were obtained from PBMCs. The receptors come from a man aged 35 to 55 in good health and CMV-seropositive. Each CDR3 is given with its conserved first and last residue. A D gene is named only where the DNA matches it firmly. Rows give clone size only sometimes, using once, few, many, or a class for an expanded clone.

TRBJ1-3 | 17 | - | TRBD1 | TRBV7-2 | TGTGCCAGCAGCTTAGCTGGGGGACAGGCAAGTGGAAACACCATATATTTT | CASSLAGGQASGNTIYF
TRBJ1-2 | 15 | few | - | TRBV4-1 | TGCGCCAGCAGCCAAGGCCCGGACAGACCCCATGGCTACACCTTC | CASSQGPDRPHGYTF
TRBJ2-5 | 16 | - | - | TRBV12-5 | TGTGCTAGTGGTTTGCCCACGGGAGTGGCCCGGGAGACCCAGTACTTC | CASGLPTGVARETQYF
TRBJ1-2 | 14 | - | TRBD1 | TRBV2 | TGTGCCAGCAGTCGACAGGGGGCCGACTATGGCTACACCTTC | CASSRQGADYGYTF
TRBJ2-3 | 17 | - | - | TRBV4-2 | TGTGCCAGCAGCCCCATGCAGGGGGGTGTAGGCACAGATACGCAGTATTTT | CASSPMQGGVGTDTQYF
TRBJ2-1 | 16 | - | TRBD2 | TRBV4-1 | TGCGCCAGCAGCTTCGACTTAGCGGGTTCCTACAATGAGCAGTTCTTC | CASSFDLAGSYNEQFF
TRBJ1-2 | 12 | - | TRBD1 | TRBV10-3 | TGTGCCATCAGTGAACAGGGGGATGGCTACACCTTC | CAISEQGDGYTF
TRBJ2-7 | 13 | - | - | TRBV27 | TGTGCCAGCAGTTTATCGGGCACACACGAGCAGTACTTC | CASSLSGTHEQYF
TRBJ2-7 | 13 | - | - | TRBV11-2 | TGTGCCAGCAGCCCGTATCGCGGGTACGAGCAGTACTTC | CASSPYRGYEQYF
TRBJ2-7 | 13 | - | - | TRBV5-4 | TGTGCCAGCAGCGGAGGGTATGGATACGAGCAGTACTTC | CASSGGYGYEQYF
TRBJ2-7 | 12 | - | TRBD1 | TRBV2 | TGTGCCAGCACCCGGACAGGGGCCGAGCAGTACTTC | CASTRTGAEQYF
TRBJ2-3 | 16 | - | - | TRBV6-5 | TGTGCCAGCAGTTACTCGGGCGGGACGAGCACAGATACGCAGTATTTT | CASSYSGGTSTDTQYF
TRBJ2-7 | 16 | - | TRBD2 | TRBV6-5 | TGTGCCAGCAGTTACTCAGGCCTAGCGGGAACCTACGAGCAGTACTTC | CASSYSGLAGTYEQYF
TRBJ1-4 | 16 | - | TRBD1 | TRBV10-2 | TGCGCCAGCAGTGGACAGGGGGCGCTTCTCCTTGAAAAACTGTTTTTT | CASSGQGALLLEKLFF
TRBJ2-3 | 15 | - | TRBD2 | TRBV5-1 | TGCGCCAGCAGCTTGGAGCGGGGGGACACAGATACGCAGTATTTT | CASSLERGDTDTQYF
TRBJ1-1 | 13 | - | - | TRBV5-1 | TGCGCCAGCAGCTTGACCAGGGATGTTGAAGCTTTCTTT | CASSLTRDVEAFF
TRBJ2-3 | 18 | once | TRBD2 | TRBV11-2 | TGTGCCAGCAGCTTAGATGGACTAGCGCCAAAATCCACAGATACGCAGTATTTT | CASSLDGLAPKSTDTQYF
TRBJ2-1 | 14 | - | TRBD2 | TRBV7-9 | TGTGCCAGCAGCTCCGGGACTAGCGACAATGAGCAGTTCTTC | CASSSGTSDNEQFF
TRBJ1-2 | 16 | - | - | TRBV14 | TGTGCCAGCAGCCCGAGTCTTGGACAGCGCCCCTATGGCTACACCTTC | CASSPSLGQRPYGYTF
TRBJ2-5 | 14 | few | - | TRBV27 | TGTGCCAGCAGTTTCGGAGACAGACAAGAGACCCAGTACTTC | CASSFGDRQETQYF
TRBJ1-5 | 12 | - | - | TRBV19 | TGTGCCAGTTTCGGGGGGCGTCAGCCCCAGCATTTT | CASFGGRQPQHF
TRBJ2-7 | 15 | once | - | TRBV9 | TGTGCCAGCAGCGTCCTAGGGGGGGCGGGCTACGAGCAGTACTTC | CASSVLGGAGYEQYF
TRBJ2-2 | 15 | - | - | TRBV9 | TGTGCCAGCAGCGTAGTTGCAGGGTCGAGCGGGGAGCTGTTTTTT | CASSVVAGSSGELFF
TRBJ1-1 | 15 | - | - | TRBV6-5 | TGTGCCAGCAGTTCGCGACAGGAATGGAACACTGAAGCTTTCTTT | CASSSRQEWNTEAFF
TRBJ1-4 | 16 | - | - | TRBV4-1 | TGCGCCAGCAGCCTAACTAGGATTACAACTAATGAAAAACTGTTTTTT | CASSLTRITTNEKLFF
TRBJ1-2 | 11 | - | TRBD1 | TRBV29-1 | TGCAGCGCCCTGGGGACAGTCGGCTACACCTTC | CSALGTVGYTF
TRBJ2-7 | 18 | - | TRBD1 | TRBV7-3 | TGTGCCAGCAGCCGAGTACCGGGACAGGCACCCGGACCCTACGAGCAGTACTTC | CASSRVPGQAPGPYEQYF
TRBJ2-1 | 14 | - | - | TRBV18 | TGTGCCAGCTCACCACGCGACAGTTACAATGAGCAGTTCTTC | CASSPRDSYNEQFF
TRBJ1-4 | 19 | few | TRBD1 | TRBV30 | TGTGCCTGGAGGGGCATTACCGGGACAGGGGGGAGAACTAATGAAAAACTGTTTTTT | CAWRGITGTGGRTNEKLFF
TRBJ2-1 | 14 | - | TRBD2 | TRBV7-2 | TGTGCCAGCAGCTTAGCGGGGGGGAACAATGAGCAGTTCTTC | CASSLAGGNNEQFF
TRBJ2-7 | 19 | - | TRBD2 | TRBV5-4 | TGTGCCAGCAGCTACAGTGCTAGCGGGAGGGGGGTCTCGATCTACGAGCAGTACTTC | CASSYSASGRGVSIYEQYF
TRBJ2-4 | 15 | - | TRBD1 | TRBV19 | TGTGCCAGTAGTTTAAGGGGGCCGGCCAAAAACATTCAGTACTTC | CASSLRGPAKNIQYF
TRBJ1-1 | 13 | few | - | TRBV5-1 | TGCGCCAGCAGCTTGAGAGGGAACACTGAAGCTTTCTTT | CASSLRGNTEAFF
TRBJ1-5 | 16 | - | - | TRBV4-2 | TGTGCCAGCAGCCAAGATCAGGGGATTAGCAATCAGCCCCAGCATTTT | CASSQDQGISNQPQHF
TRBJ1-3 | 14 | - | - | TRBV18 | TGTGCCAGCTCACAACAGGGTACTGGAAACACCATATATTTT | CASSQQGTGNTIYF
TRBJ2-6 | 15 | - | TRBD1 | TRBV13 | TGTGCCAGCAGCTTGACAGGGAGCGGGGCCAACGTCCTGACTTTC | CASSLTGSGANVLTF
TRBJ1-1 | 14 | - | - | TRBV5-1 | TGCGCCAGCAGCTTGGGAGACTTGAACACTGAAGCTTTCTTT | CASSLGDLNTEAFF
TRBJ2-5 | 15 | - | TRBD2 | TRBV7-2 | TGTGCCAGCAGCCGTAGACCAAGCGGGAGTGGGACCCAGTACTTC | CASSRRPSGSGTQYF
TRBJ2-3 | 15 | - | - | TRBV6-1 | TGTGCCAGCAGTGAAGCGCTTACGAGGTTAGATACGCAGTATTTT | CASSEALTRLDTQYF
TRBJ2-7 | 15 | - | - | TRBV4-1 | TGCGCCAGCAGCCAGGGCCCAACCGGGAGCTACGAGCAGTACTTC | CASSQGPTGSYEQYF
TRBJ1-6 | 19 | - | TRBD1 | TRBV5-6 | TGTGCCAGCAGCCCCCTTCCGGGACAGGGTAGCTCCTATAATTCACCCCTCCACTTT | CASSPLPGQGSSYNSPLHF
TRBJ1-5 | 15 | - | - | TRBV19 | TGTGCCAGTAGTATAGGAACGGCGGGCAATCAGCCCCAGCATTTT | CASSIGTAGNQPQHF